This T cell receptor (beta chain) was obtained from a study of sequential checkpoint blockade in melanoma. Study overall: After nivolumab or ipilimumab alone, twenty-two patients had week-13 rebiopsies.

The CDR3 is 15 amino acids. The germline V gene encodes CDR1 MNHGY and CDR2 SAAAGT. The germline V and J ends were trimmed by 7 bases and 2 bases, with 12 bases remaining between them. Assay used: immunoSEQ multiplex PCR; TCRdb lists only in-frame clones, some missing. This table holds thousands of clones, roughly a fifth found once. In its sample, this clone was seen a few times. Indicated treatment: randomized to nivolumab then ipilimumab (arm A) or the reverse (arm B). Source: tumor tissue (inferred from file names), taken from a patient given nivolumab and ipilimumab in sequence. This receptor was obtained from a human donor with melanoma. This chain joins TRBV6-8 and TRBJ2-6; possibly TRBD2 for D (5 bases). The CDR3 reads CASTLSGTGANVLTF. As DNA, the CDR3 is TGTGCCAGCACCCTCTCGGGGACTGGGGCCAACGTCCTGACTTTC.